Sequencing of this T cell receptor beta chain was carried out in a study of OX40 agonist ivuxolimab in advanced cancers. As for the study in general: The study gave patients intravenous ivuxolimab at 0.01 to 10 mg/kg every 2 weeks. Earlier anti-PD-1, anti-PD-L1 or anti-CTLA-4 therapy was permitted; less than 50% had received some. Partial response was recorded in three patients: one hepatocellular carcinoma and two cutaneous melanoma cases. General study findings and limits: Researchers did not establish what antigens the expanded peripheral T cells target.

Sequencing was performed with immunoSEQ multiplex PCR; in TCRdb, only in-frame clones are kept and a portion is missing. The sample holds some 80,000 clones, around 90% seen once. V was clipped by 0 bases and J by 4 bases, with 9 bases between them. In germline, CDR1 is MGHRA, CDR2 YSYEKL. The CDR3 has 14 residues. Concerning this clone itself: Its antigen is still unknown.

The TCR originated in an adult with an advanced solid tumor such as melanoma, head and neck, liver or kidney cancer. The material was CD4+ or CD8+ T cells sorted from blood, obtained in a trial of the OX40 agonist ivuxolimab. The chain has TRBV4-1 and TRBJ2-5; D is unclear. CDR3 in amino acids: CASSQDIWGETQYF. The CDR3 region has the DNA TGCGCCAGCAGCCAAGATATCTGGGGAGAGACCCAGTACTTC.